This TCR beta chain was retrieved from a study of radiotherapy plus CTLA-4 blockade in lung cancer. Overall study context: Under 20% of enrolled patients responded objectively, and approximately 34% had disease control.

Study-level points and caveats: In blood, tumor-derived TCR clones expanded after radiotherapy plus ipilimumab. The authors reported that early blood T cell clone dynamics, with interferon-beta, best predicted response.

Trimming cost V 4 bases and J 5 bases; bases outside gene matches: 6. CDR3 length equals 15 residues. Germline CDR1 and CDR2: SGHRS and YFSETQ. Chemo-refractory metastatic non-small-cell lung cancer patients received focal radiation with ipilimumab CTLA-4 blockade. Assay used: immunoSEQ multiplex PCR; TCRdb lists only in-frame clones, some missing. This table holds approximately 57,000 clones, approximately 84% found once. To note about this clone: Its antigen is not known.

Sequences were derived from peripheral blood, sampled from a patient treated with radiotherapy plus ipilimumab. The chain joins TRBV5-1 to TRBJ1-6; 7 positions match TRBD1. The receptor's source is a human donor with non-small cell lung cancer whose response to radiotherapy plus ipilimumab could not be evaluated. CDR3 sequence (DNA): TGCGCCAGCAGCCCCGAGGGGGCAAATAATTCACCCCTCCACTTT. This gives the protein CASSPEGANNSPLHF.